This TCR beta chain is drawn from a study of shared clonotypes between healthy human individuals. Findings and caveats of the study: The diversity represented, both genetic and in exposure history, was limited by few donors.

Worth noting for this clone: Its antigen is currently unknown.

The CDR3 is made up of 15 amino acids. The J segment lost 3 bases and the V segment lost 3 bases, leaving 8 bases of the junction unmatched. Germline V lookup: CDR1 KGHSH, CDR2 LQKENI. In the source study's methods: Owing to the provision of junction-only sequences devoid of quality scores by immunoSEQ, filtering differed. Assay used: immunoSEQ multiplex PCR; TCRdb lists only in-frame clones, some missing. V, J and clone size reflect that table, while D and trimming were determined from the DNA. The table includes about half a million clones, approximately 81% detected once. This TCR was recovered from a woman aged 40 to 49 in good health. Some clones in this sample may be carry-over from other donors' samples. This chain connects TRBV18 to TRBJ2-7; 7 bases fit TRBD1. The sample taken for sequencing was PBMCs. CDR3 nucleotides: TGTGCCAGCTCACCGGGGACAGAAACCCACTACGAGCAGTACTTC. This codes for CASSPGTETHYEQYF. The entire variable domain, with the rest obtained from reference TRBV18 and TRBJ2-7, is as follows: NAGVMQNPRHLVRRRGQEARLRCSPMKGHSHVYWYRQLPEEGLKFMVYLQKENIIDESGMPKERFSAEFPKEGPSILRIQQVVRGDSAAYFCASSPGTETHYEQYFGPGTRLTVT.